This T cell receptor beta chain was captured by sequencing in a study of CD8 T cells in ankylosing spondylitis. Details on this clonotype: Its target is not known.

Germline assignment: CDR1 SEHNR and CDR2 FQNEAQ (reference sequence). The CDR3 sequence is 15 residues long. Trimming removed 5 bases from V and 1 base from J, with 12 bases in between. Study conclusions and caveats: In the blood and synovial fluid of reactive arthritis, some motif variants had been previously reported.

Researchers built TCR beta libraries using quantitative 5'-RACE with molecular barcodes. MiXCR, applied by TCRdb to the 5' RACE reads, yields one record per CDR3 protein. The sample carries 200,000 to 250,000 distinct CDR3 sequences, 10% recorded once. This sequence originates from a male donor with ankylosing spondylitis or in good health (not recorded which). The chain is built from TRBV7-9 and TRBJ2-1; D may be TRBD1 (5 bases). Sequences were obtained from blood, either unsorted or a sorted T cell fraction (not recorded which). CDR3: CASSPQGESYNEQFF. The CDR3 DNA is TGTGCCAGCAGCCCACAAGGGGAATCCTACAATGAGCAGTTCTTC.